These 28 T cell receptor beta chains came from one sample sequenced in a study of shared clonotypes between healthy human individuals. Here immunoSEQ multiplex PCR was the method, and the copy in TCRdb shows in-frame clones only, minus some. The sample records 2 million to 2.5 million clones, roughly 95% being singletons. Source material: naive CD4+ T cells sorted from blood. Sample subset: CD45RA+ positively selected. The receptor set was obtained from a man younger than 30 in good health.

The chain recombines TRBV7-2 with TRBJ2-1; 11 bases are a match to TRBD2. Per germline, CDR1 SGHTA and CDR2 FQGNSA. The CDR3 sequence is 18 residues long. V lost 3 bases to trimming and J lost 5 bases; unmatched junction nucleotides: 12. The CDR3 DNA reads as TGTGCCAGCAGCTTGGGGAGACTAGCGGGGAGAACAGACAATGAGCAGTTCTTC. Its translation: CASSLGRLAGRTDNEQFF.

A word on this clone: Within the sample, other DNA sequences also encode this same CDR3. The chain employs TRBV27 and TRBJ1-6; D is uncertain. CDR3 length equals 13 residues. Germline-derived CDR1 and CDR2 are MNHEY and SMNVEV (reference sequence). Trimming removed 6 bases from V and 0 bases from J, with 3 bases in between. This CDR3 reads CASRGSYNSPLHF. DNA of the CDR3: TGTGCCAGCAGGGGCTCCTATAATTCACCCCTCCACTTT.

The chain combines TRBV7-9 with TRBJ2-1; possibly TRBD2 for D (6 bases). The V gene's germline CDR1 is SEHNR and CDR2 FQNEAQ (reference sequence). The CDR3 is 13 residues long. Trimming stripped 8 bases from V and 8 bases from J, with 16 bases between. The CDR3 DNA is TGTGCCAGCCGAAATAACGGGGGTCATGAGCAGTTCTTC. Translated: CASRNNGGHEQFF.

This clone was picked up one time. V usage is TRBV5-1 and J usage is TRBJ2-2; tentatively, D is TRBD1 (5 bases). This CDR3 is 14 amino acids long. V lost 5 bases and J lost 0, with 8 bases in between. In germline, CDR1 is SGHRS, CDR2 YFSETQ. This CDR3 is CASRGPANTGELFF. CDR3 DNA sequence: TGCGCCAGCAGGGGGCCGGCGAACACCGGGGAGCTGTTTTTT.

This chain uses TRBV7-2 with TRBJ2-1, with D perhaps TRBD1 or TRBD2 (5 bases each). The V end lost 5 bases, the J end lost 5 bases, and 10 bases lay between the germline ends. The length of the CDR3 is 13 residues. Germline V gene data show CDR1 as SGHTA and CDR2 as FQGNSA. The CDR3 spells CASSPRGHNEQFF. The DNA of the CDR3 is TGTGCCAGCAGCCCGAGGGGCCACAATGAGCAGTTCTTC.

The sample holds one count of this clone. This chain joins TRBV5-1 and TRBJ1-6; D may be TRBD1 (5 bases). This CDR3 is built from 15 residues. Germline CDR1 reads SGHRS; CDR2 reads YFSETQ. V shed 3 bases and J shed 10 bases, with 17 bases lying between them. CDR3 coding DNA: TGCGCCAGCAGCTCGAGGGGAGGGGCGCGATCACCCCTCCACTTT. It is translated as CASSSRGGARSPLHF.

The chain recombines TRBV7-8 with TRBJ2-5; 7 nucleotides line up with TRBD2. The ends lost 5 bases at V and 1 base at J; junction bases unmatched: 4. The CDR3 consists of 14 residues. Germline V CDR1 and CDR2: SGHVS, FQNEAQ. The CDR3 is CASSHWTSQETQYF. The CDR3 DNA reads TGTGCCAGCAGCCATTGGACTAGCCAAGAGACCCAGTACTTC.

The chain recombines TRBV2 with TRBJ1-2; a weak D match, TRBD1 (6 bases). The CDR3 contains 13 residues. V lost 3 bases to trimming and J lost 4 bases, with 9 bases between them. CDR1 is SNHLY, CDR2 FYNNEI, per germline. Here the CDR3 reads CASSDKGVYGYTF. For the CDR3, the DNA is TGTGCCAGCAGTGATAAGGGGGTCTATGGCTACACCTTC. Supplemented by reference TRBV2 and TRBJ1-2, the full variable domain reads EPEVTQTPSHQVTQMGQEVILRCVPISNHLYFYWYRQILGQKVEFLVSFYNNEISEKSEIFDDQFSVERPDGSNFTLKIRSTKLEDSAMYFCASSDKGVYGYTFGSGTRLTVV.

A single count supports this clone. In DNA, the CDR3 is TGTGCCAGCAGCTTATTGGGACACAACCAAGAGACCCAGTACTTC. Translation gives CASSLLGHNQETQYF. This chain joins TRBV7-2 and TRBJ2-5; D possibly corresponds to TRBD1 (6 bases). The V end was cut by 2 bases, the J end by 0 bases, with 10 bases between. The germline CDR1 and CDR2 sequences are SGHTA and FQGNSA. There are 15 residues in the CDR3.

The count of this clone is one. The chain employs TRBV7-2 and TRBJ2-7; TRBD2 matches at 9 bases. V shed 7 bases and J 7 bases; nucleotides not matched to a gene: 17. This CDR3 contains 16 residues. CDR1 is SGHTA, CDR2 FQGNSA, per germline. The CDR3: CASTPGGVAGVGEQYF. The CDR3 DNA reads as TGTGCCAGCACCCCAGGGGGGGTAGCGGGAGTAGGGGAGCAGTACTTC.

The rearrangement links TRBV9 to TRBJ2-6; no reliable D call. Trimming stripped 1 base from V and 3 bases from J, with 8 bases between. The CDR3 extends over 15 amino acids. The V gene's germline CDR1 is SGDLS and CDR2 YYNGEE. The CDR3, as DNA: TGTGCCAGCAGCGTACAGGTTGGTGGGGCCAACGTCCTGACTTTC. It is translated as CASSVQVGGANVLTF.

The chain combines TRBV5-1 with TRBJ2-2, with a weak D call TRBD1 (5 bases). CDR3 length: 13 residues. V was pared by 4 bases and J by 6 bases, with 10 bases between. Germline values: CDR1 SGHRS, CDR2 YFSETQ. The CDR3: CASSPQGSGELFF. CDR3 bases: TGCGCCAGCAGCCCTCAGGGTTCCGGGGAGCTGTTTTTT.

This clone came up a few times. This chain links TRBV2 with TRBJ2-7, with 9 bases fitting TRBD1. CDR1 is SNHLY, CDR2 FYNNEI, per germline. There are 13 residues in the CDR3. Trimming at V came to 6 bases and at J to 5 bases, leaving 5 bases not matched to a gene. CDR3 DNA sequence: TGTGCCAGCAGGAGGACAGGGGCCCACGAGCAGTACTTC. It is translated as CASRRTGAHEQYF. Full variable domain (remainder filled in from reference TRBV2 and TRBJ2-7): EPEVTQTPSHQVTQMGQEVILRCVPISNHLYFYWYRQILGQKVEFLVSFYNNEISEKSEIFDDQFSVERPDGSNFTLKIRSTKLEDSAMYFCASRRTGAHEQYFGPGTRLTVT.

Details on this clone: Other DNA sequences within the sample encode an identical CDR3. The chain employs TRBV30 and TRBJ1-4; D gene ambiguous. V was pared by 1 base and J by 7 bases, with 7 bases between. This CDR3 has 12 residues. Germline assignment: CDR1 GTSNPN and CDR2 SVGIG (reference sequence). The CDR3 is CAWSEGIEKLFF. CDR3 bases: TGTGCCTGGAGTGAAGGGATTGAAAAACTGTTTTTT.

V and J are TRBV5-1 and TRBJ2-7; 10 nucleotides agree with TRBD2. Germline V gene lookup returns CDR1 SGHRS and CDR2 YFSETQ. The J segment lost 0 bases and the V segment lost 4 bases, leaving 10 bases of the junction unmatched. The CDR3 spans 17 residues. CDR3 sequence reads: CASSPRPSGGHSYEQYF. CDR3 DNA sequence: TGCGCCAGCAGCCCGCGCCCTAGCGGGGGCCACTCCTACGAGCAGTACTTC.

This sequence joins TRBV30 and TRBJ1-1; TRBD1 aligns across 12 bases. CDR3 size: 15 residues. CDR1 and CDR2 (germline): GTSNPN, SVGIG (reference sequence). Germline trimming cut 3 bases from V and 1 base from J; bases unmatched to any gene: 3. This CDR3 reads CAWRGTGGRNTEAFF. In DNA form, the CDR3 reads TGTGCCTGGAGGGGGACAGGGGGCAGGAACACTGAAGCTTTCTTT.

The gene calls are TRBV5-1 and TRBJ1-2, with D tentatively TRBD1 (5 bases). The germline V gene has CDR1 SGHRS and CDR2 YFSETQ. Trimming cost V 0 bases and J 6 bases, with 21 bases left between them. This CDR3 is built from 17 residues. CDR3 protein: CASSLDGMPGKGNGYTF. The CDR3 DNA reads TGCGCCAGCAGCTTGGATGGGATGCCGGGTAAGGGGAATGGCTACACCTTC.

The CDR3 is CASSGDDGELFF. DNA for the CDR3: TGTGCCAGCAGTGGCGACGACGGGGAGCTGTTTTTT. The rearrangement links TRBV2 to TRBJ2-2, with D unresolved. This CDR3 has 12 residues. Per the germline V gene, CDR1 is SNHLY and CDR2 is FYNNEI. V was trimmed by 4 bases and J by 7 bases, leaving 7 bases between them.

The chain is built from TRBV30 and TRBJ1-1; unclear D gene. Germline CDR1 and CDR2: GTSNPN and SVGIG (reference sequence). Between the trimmed V and J ends, which lost 4 bases and 1 base, there was a span of 10 bases. The CDR3 runs 13 residues. CDR3 nucleotides: TGTGCCTGGATGAGATCCTCGAACACTGAAGCTTTCTTT. It translates to CAWMRSSNTEAFF.

As to this clone: Other DNA sequences in this sample translate to the same CDR3. This chain joins TRBV29-1 and TRBJ2-2; TRBD1 agrees at 8 bases. The CDR3 contains 13 residues. V gave up 3 bases and J gave up 3 bases; unmatched junction bases: 0. The germline gives CDR1 SQVTM, CDR2 ANQGSEA. The CDR3 is CSVDRGHTGELFF. Here the CDR3 DNA reads TGCAGCGTTGACAGGGGGCACACCGGGGAGCTGTTTTTT.

The chain combines TRBV25-1 with TRBJ1-1; TRBD1 might be the D (6 bases). This CDR3 spans 14 amino acids. V lost 5 bases and J lost 5, with 15 bases in between. Germline values: CDR1 MGHDK, CDR2 SYGVNS. The CDR3 loop reads CASSYIGQHTEAFF. In DNA form, the CDR3 reads TGTGCCAGCAGTTACATCGGACAGCATACTGAAGCTTTCTTT.

V usage is TRBV28 and J usage is TRBJ1-2; D unresolved. The germline CDR1 and CDR2 sequences are MDHEN and SYDVKM. The CDR3 length is 13 residues. V was pared by 4 bases and J by 5 bases, with 11 bases between. The CDR3 spells CASSWALQYGYTF. CDR3 nucleotides: TGTGCCAGCAGTTGGGCATTACAATATGGCTACACCTTC.

This clone was counted once. The chain recombines TRBV29-1 with TRBJ2-7; D is unclear. Germline lookup yields CDR1 SQVTM and CDR2 ANQGSEA. V was cut by 5 bases and J by 2 bases, with 16 bases left in between. This CDR3 spans 14 amino acids. The CDR3 protein is CSVSIPPGPYEQYF. Written as DNA, the CDR3 is TGCAGCGTTTCCATTCCACCCGGCCCCTACGAGCAGTACTTC.

This chain uses TRBV19 with TRBJ1-2, with 8 bases matching TRBD1. The trim removed 1 base at V and 6 bases at J, leaving 10 bases unmatched. CDR1 is LNHDA and CDR2 is SQIVND in the germline V gene (reference sequence). CDR3 length: 16 residues. The CDR3: CASSIVGDRGRDGYTF. The DNA for the CDR3 is TGTGCCAGTAGTATAGTAGGAGACAGGGGTCGGGATGGCTACACCTTC.

This clone was found once. The chain uses TRBV6-5 and TRBJ2-7; no clear D. Deletions cut 2 bases from V and 1 base from J, with 6 bases between. This CDR3 is 13 amino acids long. Germline V CDR1 and CDR2: MNHEY, SVGAGI. CDR3 sequence (DNA): TGTGCCAGCAGTTACGACCGTTCCTACGAGCAGTACTTC. Its protein is CASSYDRSYEQYF.

With regard to this clone: The sample holds other DNA sequences that translate to the same CDR3. The chain is built from TRBV6-5 and TRBJ2-7; 8 bases align to TRBD1. Germline V gene lookup returns CDR1 MNHEY and CDR2 SVGAGI. V lost 6 bases to trimming and J lost 0 bases; unmatched junction nucleotides: 4. The CDR3 is 14 amino acids. CDR3 in amino acids: CASRKTGVSYEQYF. As DNA, the CDR3 is TGTGCCAGCAGAAAGACAGGGGTCTCCTACGAGCAGTACTTC.

The CDR3 protein is CASSPAPQGSYEQYF. The CDR3 DNA follows: TGCGCCAGCAGCCCCGCCCCACAGGGTTCCTACGAGCAGTACTTC. V and J are TRBV5-1 and TRBJ2-7; D might be TRBD1 (6 bases). The germline CDR1 and CDR2 sequences are SGHRS and YFSETQ. Trimming removed 4 bases from V and 1 base from J, with 15 bases in between. This CDR3 spans 15 amino acids.

The rearrangement links TRBV30 to TRBJ2-7; 14 positions match TRBD2. The V and J ends lost 1 base and 0 bases, in that order; junction bases with no gene match: 11. This CDR3 spans 19 amino acids. Germline values: CDR1 GTSNPN, CDR2 SVGIG (reference sequence). CDR3 in amino acids: CAWSATRTSGGISSYEQYF. The CDR3 DNA sequence: TGTGCCTGGAGTGCCACCCGGACTAGCGGGGGGATAAGCTCCTACGAGCAGTACTTC.